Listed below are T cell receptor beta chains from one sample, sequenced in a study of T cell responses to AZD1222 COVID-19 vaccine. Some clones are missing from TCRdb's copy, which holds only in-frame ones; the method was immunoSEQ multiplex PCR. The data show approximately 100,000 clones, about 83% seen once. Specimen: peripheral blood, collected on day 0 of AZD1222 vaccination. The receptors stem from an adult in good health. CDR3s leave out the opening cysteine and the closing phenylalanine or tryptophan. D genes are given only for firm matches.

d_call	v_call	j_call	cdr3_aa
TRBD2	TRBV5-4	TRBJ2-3	ASSPGLAGVGDTQY
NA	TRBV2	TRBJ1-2	ASSRTEVYGYT
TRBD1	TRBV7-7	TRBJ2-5	ASSQRTGGGGQETQY
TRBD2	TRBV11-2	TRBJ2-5	ASSLYPSGQETQY
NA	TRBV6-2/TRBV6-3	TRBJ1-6	ASSDSREPH
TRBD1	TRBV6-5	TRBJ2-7	ASSSLTGSSYEQY
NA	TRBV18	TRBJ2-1	ASSHLRFYNEQF
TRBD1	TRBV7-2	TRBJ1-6	ASSLAGQGYSPLH
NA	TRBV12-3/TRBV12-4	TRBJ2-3	ASSLGPGDTQY
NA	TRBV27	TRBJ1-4	ARDYNEKLF
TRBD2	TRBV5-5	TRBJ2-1	ASGKTGLAGSEEF
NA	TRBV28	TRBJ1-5	ASSPAGRALSNQPQH
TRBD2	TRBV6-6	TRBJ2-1	ASSYTSGFSNEQF
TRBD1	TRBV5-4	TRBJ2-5	ASSPNRGLETQY
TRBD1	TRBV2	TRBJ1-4	ASSRDRDNEKLF
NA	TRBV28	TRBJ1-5	ASSVGRGNQPQH
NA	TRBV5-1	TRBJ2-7	ASSLARDEQY
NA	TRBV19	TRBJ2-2	ASSTLQGNTGELF
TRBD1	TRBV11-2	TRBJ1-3	ASSFTTGGTGNTIY
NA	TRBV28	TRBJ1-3	ASSFRGLGNTIY
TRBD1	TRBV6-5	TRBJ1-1	ASKEGGMNTEAF
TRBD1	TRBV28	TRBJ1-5	ASRGTGHSNQPQH
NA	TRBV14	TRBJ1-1	ASSHRASNTEAF
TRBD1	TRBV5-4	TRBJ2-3	ASSLPRQGDTQY
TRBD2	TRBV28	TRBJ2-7	ASSPPPSGTYEQY
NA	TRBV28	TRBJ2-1	ASSLIYNEQF
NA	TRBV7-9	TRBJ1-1	ASSLGDLPGPEAF
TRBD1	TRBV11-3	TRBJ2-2	ASSHRDRGTGELF
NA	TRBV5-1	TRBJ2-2	ASSLAISGELF
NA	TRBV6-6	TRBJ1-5	ASSHDGIQPQH
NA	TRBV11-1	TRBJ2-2	ASSLLQGVTGELF
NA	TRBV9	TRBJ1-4	ASSGVGPNEKLF
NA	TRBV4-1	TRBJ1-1	ASSQQRNTEAF
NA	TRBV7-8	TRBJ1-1	ASSRDRFTEAF
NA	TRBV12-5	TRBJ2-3	ASGLLKSLDTQY
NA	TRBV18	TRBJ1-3	ASSAEVSGNTIY
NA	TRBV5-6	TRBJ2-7	ASSSLGRSYEQY
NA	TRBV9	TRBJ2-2	ASSVGLGENTGELF
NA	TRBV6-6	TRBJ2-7	ASSYSPDFYEQY
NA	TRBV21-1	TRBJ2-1	ASSKEGGEAYNEQF
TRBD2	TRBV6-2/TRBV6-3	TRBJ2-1	ASSFPSSGRTPSNEQF
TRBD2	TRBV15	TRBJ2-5	ATSRDGTSGYNQETQY
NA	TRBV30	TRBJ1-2	AWSVGGRYGYT
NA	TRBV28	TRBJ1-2	ASSLSGNYGYT
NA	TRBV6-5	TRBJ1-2	ASTIMGVTNYGYT
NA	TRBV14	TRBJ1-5	ASSQDGGKGNQPQH
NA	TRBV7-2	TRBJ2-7	ASSPGGQLYEQY
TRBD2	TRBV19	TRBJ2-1	ASKNSGRAESYNEQF
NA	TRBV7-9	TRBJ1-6	ASRRGGENSPLH
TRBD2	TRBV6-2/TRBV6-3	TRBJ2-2	ASSYEAGEFTGELF
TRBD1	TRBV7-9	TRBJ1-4	ASSLTGGFEEKLF